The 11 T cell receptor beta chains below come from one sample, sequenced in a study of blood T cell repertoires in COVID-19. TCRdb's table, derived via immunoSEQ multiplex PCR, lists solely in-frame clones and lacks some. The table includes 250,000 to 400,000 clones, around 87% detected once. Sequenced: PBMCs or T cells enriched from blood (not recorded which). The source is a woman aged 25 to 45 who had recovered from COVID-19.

CDR3 in DNA: TGTGCCAGCAGTCGGACAGGGGCCCACTCTGGAAACACCATATATTTT. Its translation: CASSRTGAHSGNTIYF. The chain uses TRBV25-1 and TRBJ1-3, with TRBD1 matching over 9 bases. Losses at the gene ends were 5 bases for V and 0 bases for J; bases not matched to a gene: 5. The CDR3 sequence is 16 residues long. Germline lookup yields CDR1 MGHDK and CDR2 SYGVNS.

CDR3 sequence: CASSRDRPYGNTIYF. The DNA for the CDR3 is TGTGCCAGCAGTCGGGACAGACCTTATGGAAACACCATATATTTT. This chain uses TRBV2 with TRBJ1-3, with 7 bases identical to TRBD1. This CDR3 comprises 15 residues. Per germline, CDR1 SNHLY and CDR2 FYNNEI. V lost 5 bases and J lost 3; bases outside the gene matches: 7.

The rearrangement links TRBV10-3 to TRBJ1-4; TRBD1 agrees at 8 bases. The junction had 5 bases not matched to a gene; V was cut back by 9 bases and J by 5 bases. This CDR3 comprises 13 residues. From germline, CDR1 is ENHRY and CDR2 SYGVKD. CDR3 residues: CAIRQGRNEKLFF. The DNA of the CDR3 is TGTGCCATAAGACAGGGGAGGAATGAAAAACTGTTTTTT.

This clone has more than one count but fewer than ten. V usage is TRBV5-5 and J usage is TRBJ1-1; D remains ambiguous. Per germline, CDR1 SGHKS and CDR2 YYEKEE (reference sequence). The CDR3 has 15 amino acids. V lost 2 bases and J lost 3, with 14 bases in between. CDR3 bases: TGTGCCAGCAGCTTTGATCCCCAACTTGACACTGAAGCTTTCTTT. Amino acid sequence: CASSFDPQLDTEAFF. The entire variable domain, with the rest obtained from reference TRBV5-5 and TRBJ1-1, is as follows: DAGVTQSPTHLIKTRGQQVTLRCSPISGHKSVSWYQQVLGQGPQFIFQYYEKEERGRGNFPDRFSARQFPNYSSELNVNALLLGDSALYLCASSFDPQLDTEAFFGQGTRLTVV.

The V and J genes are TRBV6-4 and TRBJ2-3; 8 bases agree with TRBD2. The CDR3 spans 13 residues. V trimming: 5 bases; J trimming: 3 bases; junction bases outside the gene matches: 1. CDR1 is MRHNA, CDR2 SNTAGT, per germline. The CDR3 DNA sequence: TGTGCCAGCAGTCCGGGGGGGACAGATACGCAGTATTTT. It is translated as CASSPGGTDTQYF.

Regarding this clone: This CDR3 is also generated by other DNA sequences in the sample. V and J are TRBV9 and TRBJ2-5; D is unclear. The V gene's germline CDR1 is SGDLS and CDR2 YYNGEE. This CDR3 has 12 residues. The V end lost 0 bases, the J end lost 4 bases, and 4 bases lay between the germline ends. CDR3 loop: CASSVGGETQYF. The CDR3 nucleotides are TGTGCCAGCAGCGTAGGCGGAGAGACCCAGTACTTC.

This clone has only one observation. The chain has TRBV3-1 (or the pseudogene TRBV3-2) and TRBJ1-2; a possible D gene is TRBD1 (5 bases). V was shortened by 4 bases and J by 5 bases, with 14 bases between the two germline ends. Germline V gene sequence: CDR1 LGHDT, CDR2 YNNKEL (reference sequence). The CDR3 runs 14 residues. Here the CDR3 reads CASSRDRGGYGYTF. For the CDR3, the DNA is TGTGCCAGCAGCCGCGACCGCGGGGGGTATGGCTACACCTTC.

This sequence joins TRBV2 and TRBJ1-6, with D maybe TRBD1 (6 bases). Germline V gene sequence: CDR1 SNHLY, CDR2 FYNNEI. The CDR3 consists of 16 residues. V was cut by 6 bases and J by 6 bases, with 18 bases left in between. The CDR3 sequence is CASRVLKQGFNSPLHF. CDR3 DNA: TGTGCCAGCAGGGTATTAAAACAGGGTTTTAATTCACCCCTCCACTTT.

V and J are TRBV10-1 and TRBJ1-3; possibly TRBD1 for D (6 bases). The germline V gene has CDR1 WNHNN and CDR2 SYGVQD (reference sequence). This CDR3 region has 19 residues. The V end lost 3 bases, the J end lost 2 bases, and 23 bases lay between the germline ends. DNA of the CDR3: TGCGCCAGCAGTGAAGCCAACAGGGTTTTAGTTAAAGCTGGAAACACCATATATTTT. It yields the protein CASSEANRVLVKAGNTIYF.

The CDR3 bases are TGCGCCAGCGCGTTGGGGGGAACAACTTATGGCTACACCTTC. Protein product: CASALGGTTYGYTF. The gene calls are TRBV5-1 and TRBJ1-2; D may be TRBD1 (5 bases). Germline CDR1 and CDR2: SGHRS and YFSETQ. V was clipped by 7 bases and J by 5 bases, with 18 bases between them. The CDR3 length is 14 residues.

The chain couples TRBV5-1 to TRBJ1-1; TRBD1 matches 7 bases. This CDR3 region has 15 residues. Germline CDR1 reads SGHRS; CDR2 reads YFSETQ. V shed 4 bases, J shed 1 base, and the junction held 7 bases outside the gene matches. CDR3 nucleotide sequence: TGCGCCAGCAGCCCCTGGGGACAGCAGAACACTGAAGCTTTCTTT. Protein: CASSPWGQQNTEAFF. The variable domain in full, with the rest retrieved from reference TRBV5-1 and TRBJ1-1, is KAGVTQTPRYLIKTRGQQVTLSCSPISGHRSVSWYQQTPGQGLQFLFEYFSETQRNKGNFPGRFSGRQFSNSRSEMNVSTLELGDSALYLCASSPWGQQNTEAFFGQGTRLTVV.